The source of this T cell receptor (beta chain) is a study of shared clonotypes between healthy human individuals. The CDR3 has 15 amino acids. The V gene's germline CDR1 is MDHEN and CDR2 SYDVKM. The J segment lost 3 bases and the V segment lost 6 bases, leaving 9 bases of the junction unmatched. Deep level was the assay's run setting. Libraries were prepared by immunoSEQ multiplex PCR; TCRdb keeps only in-frame clonotypes and omits some of them. This table has some 500,000 clones, about 96% appearing once. The rearrangement joins TRBV28 to TRBJ2-7; 9 nucleotides agree with TRBD1. This TCR came from a woman aged 30 to 39 in good health. What was sequenced was naive CD4+ T cells sorted from blood. Sample subset: CD45RA+ positively selected. The CDR3 nucleotides are TGTGCCAGCAGCCACACCTTGGACAGGGGCTACGAGCAGTACTTC. Translating it yields CASSHTLDRGYEQYF.